The sequence of this TCR beta chain was determined in a study of control samples from healthy donors and cancer patients. This clone was recorded once. Trimming pared 3 bases from V and 0 bases from J, leaving 5 bases between. The CDR3 has 13 amino acids. CDR1 is SGHTA and CDR2 is FQGNSA in the germline V gene. TCRdb's table, derived via immunoSEQ multiplex PCR, lists solely in-frame clones and lacks some. The sample consists of about 120,000 clones, 87% of them appearing once. Sequencing was carried out using blood. The sequence came from a man aged 35-49 years in good health. The chain carries TRBV7-2 and TRBJ2-5; D uncertain. CDR3 nucleotide sequence: TGTGCCAGCAGCTTGGGGTACCAAGAGACCCAGTACTTC. Residues: CASSLGYQETQYF.